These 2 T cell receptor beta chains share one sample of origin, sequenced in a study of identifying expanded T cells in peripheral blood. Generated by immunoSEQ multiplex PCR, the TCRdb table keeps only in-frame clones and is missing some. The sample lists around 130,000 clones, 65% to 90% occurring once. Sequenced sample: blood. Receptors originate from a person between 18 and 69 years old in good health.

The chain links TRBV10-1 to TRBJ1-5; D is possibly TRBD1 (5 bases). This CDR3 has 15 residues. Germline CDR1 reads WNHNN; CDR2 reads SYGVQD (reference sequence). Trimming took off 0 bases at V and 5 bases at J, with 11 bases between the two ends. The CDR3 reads CASSESPGTDQPQHF. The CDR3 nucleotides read TGCGCCAGCAGTGAGTCTCCGGGGACGGATCAGCCCCAGCATTTT.

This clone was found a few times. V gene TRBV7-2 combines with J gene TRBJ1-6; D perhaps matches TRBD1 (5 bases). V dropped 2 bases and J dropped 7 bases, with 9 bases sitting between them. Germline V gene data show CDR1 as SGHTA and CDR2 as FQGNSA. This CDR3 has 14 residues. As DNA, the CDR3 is TGTGCCAGCAGCTTATCGGGGGTAAATTCACCCCTCCACTTT. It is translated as CASSLSGVNSPLHF.